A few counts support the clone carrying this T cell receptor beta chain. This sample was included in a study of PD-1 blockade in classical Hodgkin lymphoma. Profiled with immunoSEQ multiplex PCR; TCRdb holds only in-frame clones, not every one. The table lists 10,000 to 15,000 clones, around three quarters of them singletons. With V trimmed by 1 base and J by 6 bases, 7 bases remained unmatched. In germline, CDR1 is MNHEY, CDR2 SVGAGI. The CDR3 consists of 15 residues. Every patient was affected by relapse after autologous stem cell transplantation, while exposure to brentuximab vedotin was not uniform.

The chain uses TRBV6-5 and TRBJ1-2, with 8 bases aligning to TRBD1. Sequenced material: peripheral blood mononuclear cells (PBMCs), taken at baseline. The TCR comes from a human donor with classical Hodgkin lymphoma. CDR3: CASSYFLTGVNGYTF. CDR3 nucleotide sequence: TGTGCCAGCAGTTACTTCTTGACAGGGGTAAATGGCTACACCTTC.